This T cell receptor beta chain is from a study of OX40 agonist ivuxolimab in advanced cancers. At the level of the study: Among those enrolled, mean age was about 62 years (range about 23 to 90) and 70% to 85% were male. Findings of the study overall: Patients who responded partially at 0.1-3.0 mg/kg showed clonal expansion ranking among the lowest. Which antigen the expanded peripheral T cells recognized is unknown. Clonal expansion by week 6 occurred in CD4+ and CD8+ blood T cells (at 0.1 to 3.0 mg/kg).

This clone was counted a single time. Its antigen is unidentified. The assay was immunoSEQ multiplex PCR, and TCRdb's table has in-frame clones only and misses some. The data show about 34,000 clones, roughly 91% seen once. This TCR came from an adult with an advanced solid tumor such as melanoma, head and neck, liver or kidney cancer. The starting material was CD4+ or CD8+ T cells sorted from blood, obtained in a trial of the OX40 agonist ivuxolimab.

The chain's CDR3 is CASSEDNGDEKLFF. Written as DNA, the CDR3 is TGTGCCAGCAGTGAGGACAATGGTGATGAAAAACTGTTTTTT. V gene TRBV2 combines with J gene TRBJ1-4; D might be TRBD1 (5 bases). Germline V lookup: CDR1 SNHLY, CDR2 FYNNEI. V lost 3 bases and J 6 bases, leaving 11 bases between the germline ends. The CDR3 consists of 14 residues.